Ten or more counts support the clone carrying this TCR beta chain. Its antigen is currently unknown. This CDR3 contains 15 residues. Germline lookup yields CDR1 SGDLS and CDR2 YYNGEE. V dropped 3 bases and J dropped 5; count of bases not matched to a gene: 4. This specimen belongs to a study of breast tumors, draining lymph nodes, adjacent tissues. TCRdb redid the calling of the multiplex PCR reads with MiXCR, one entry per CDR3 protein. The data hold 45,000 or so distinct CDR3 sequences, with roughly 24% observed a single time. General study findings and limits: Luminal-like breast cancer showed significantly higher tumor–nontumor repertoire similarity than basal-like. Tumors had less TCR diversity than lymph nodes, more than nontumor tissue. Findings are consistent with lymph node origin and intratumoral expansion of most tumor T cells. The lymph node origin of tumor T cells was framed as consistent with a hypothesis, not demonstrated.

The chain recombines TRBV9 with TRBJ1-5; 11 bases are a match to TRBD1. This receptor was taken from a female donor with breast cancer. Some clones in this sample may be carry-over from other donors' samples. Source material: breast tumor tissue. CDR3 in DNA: TGTGCCAGCAGCGCGGGACAGGGGGGAGATCAGCCCCAGCATTTT. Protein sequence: CASSAGQGGDQPQHF.